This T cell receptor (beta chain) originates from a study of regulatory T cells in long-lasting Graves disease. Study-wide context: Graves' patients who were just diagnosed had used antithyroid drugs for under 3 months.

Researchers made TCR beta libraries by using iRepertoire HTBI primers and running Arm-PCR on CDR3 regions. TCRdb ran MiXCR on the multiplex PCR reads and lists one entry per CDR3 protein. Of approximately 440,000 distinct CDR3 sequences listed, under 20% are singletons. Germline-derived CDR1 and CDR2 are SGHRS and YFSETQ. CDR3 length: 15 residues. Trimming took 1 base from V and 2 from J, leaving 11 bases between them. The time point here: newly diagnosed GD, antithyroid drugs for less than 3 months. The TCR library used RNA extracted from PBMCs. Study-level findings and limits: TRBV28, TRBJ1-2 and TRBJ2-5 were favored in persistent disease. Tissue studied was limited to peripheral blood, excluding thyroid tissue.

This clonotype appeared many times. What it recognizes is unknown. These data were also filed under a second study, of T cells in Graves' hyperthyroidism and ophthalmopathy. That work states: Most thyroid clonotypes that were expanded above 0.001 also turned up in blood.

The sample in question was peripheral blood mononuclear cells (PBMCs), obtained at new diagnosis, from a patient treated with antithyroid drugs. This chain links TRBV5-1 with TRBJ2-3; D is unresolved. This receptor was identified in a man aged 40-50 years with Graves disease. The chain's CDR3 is CASSLLPENTDTQYF. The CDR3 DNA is TGCGCCAGCAGCTTGCTCCCAGAAAACACAGATACGCAGTATTTT.